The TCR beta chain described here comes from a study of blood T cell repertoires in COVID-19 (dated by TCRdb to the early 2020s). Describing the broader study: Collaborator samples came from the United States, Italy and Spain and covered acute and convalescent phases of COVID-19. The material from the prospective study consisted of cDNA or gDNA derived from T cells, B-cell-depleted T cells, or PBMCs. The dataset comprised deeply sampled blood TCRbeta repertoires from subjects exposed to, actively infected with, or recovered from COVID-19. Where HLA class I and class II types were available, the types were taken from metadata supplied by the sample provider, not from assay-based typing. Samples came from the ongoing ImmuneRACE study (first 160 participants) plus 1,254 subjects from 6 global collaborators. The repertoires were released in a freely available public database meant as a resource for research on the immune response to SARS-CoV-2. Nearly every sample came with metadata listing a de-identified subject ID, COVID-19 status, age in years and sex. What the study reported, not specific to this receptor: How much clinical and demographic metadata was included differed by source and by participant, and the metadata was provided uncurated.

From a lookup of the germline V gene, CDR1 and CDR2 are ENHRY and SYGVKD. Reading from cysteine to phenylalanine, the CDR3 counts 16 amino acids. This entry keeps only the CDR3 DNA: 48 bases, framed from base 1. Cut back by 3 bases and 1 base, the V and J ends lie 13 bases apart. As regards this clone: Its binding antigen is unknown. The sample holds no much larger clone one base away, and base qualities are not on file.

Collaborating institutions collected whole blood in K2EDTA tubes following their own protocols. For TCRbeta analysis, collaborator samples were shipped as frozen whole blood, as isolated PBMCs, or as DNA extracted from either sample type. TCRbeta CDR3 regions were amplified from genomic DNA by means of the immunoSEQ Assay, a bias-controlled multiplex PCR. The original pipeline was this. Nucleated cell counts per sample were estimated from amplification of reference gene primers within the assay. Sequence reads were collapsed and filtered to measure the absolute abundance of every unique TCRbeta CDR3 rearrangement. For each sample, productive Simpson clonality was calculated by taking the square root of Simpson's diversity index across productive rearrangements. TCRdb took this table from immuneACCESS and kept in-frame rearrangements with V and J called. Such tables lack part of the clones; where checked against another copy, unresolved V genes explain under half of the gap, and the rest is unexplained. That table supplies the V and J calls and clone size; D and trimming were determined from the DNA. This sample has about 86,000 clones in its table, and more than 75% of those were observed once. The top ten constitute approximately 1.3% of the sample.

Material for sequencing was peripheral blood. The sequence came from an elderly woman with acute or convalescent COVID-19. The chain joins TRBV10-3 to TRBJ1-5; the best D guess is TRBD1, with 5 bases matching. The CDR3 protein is CAISEGDLGSNQPQHF. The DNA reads TGTGCCATCAGTGAAGGGGATCTGGGCAGCAATCAGCCCCAGCATTTT.